Listed below are T cell receptor beta chains from one sample, sequenced in a study of CD8 T cells in Susac syndrome. TCRdb reprocessed the immunoSEQ multiplex PCR reads via MiXCR and lists one record per CDR3 protein. The data contain 50,000 or so distinct CDR3 sequences, 80% to 95% of them seen just once; the ten biggest clones take up around 0.4%. The sequencing input was CD8+ T cells from PBMCs. The receptor set was obtained from a human donor in good health. CDR3s include the opening cysteine and the closing phenylalanine or tryptophan. Each record gives: D gene, J gene, clone size, V gene, CDR3 protein, CDR3 DNA. A D gene is named only where the DNA matches it firmly. Clone size, where shown, is once, few, many, or a class for clones that have expanded.

d_gene: .
j_gene: TRBJ2-2
abundance: .
v_gene: TRBV5-4
CDR3aa: CASTLPGNTGELFF
CDR3nt: TGTGCCAGCACTCTACCGGGTAACACCGGGGAGCTGTTTTTT

d_gene: TRBD2
j_gene: TRBJ2-1
abundance: .
v_gene: TRBV6-5
CDR3aa: CASSFTSGGNNEQFF
CDR3nt: TGTGCCAGCAGTTTTACTAGCGGGGGAAACAATGAGCAGTTCTTC

d_gene: TRBD1
j_gene: TRBJ1-1
abundance: .
v_gene: TRBV15
CDR3aa: CATSRAARGQAFF
CDR3nt: TGTGCCACCAGCAGAGCGGCGAGGGGGCAGGCTTTCTTT

d_gene: TRBD2
j_gene: TRBJ2-1
abundance: .
v_gene: TRBV27
CDR3aa: CVFPAGGLNYNEQFF
CDR3nt: TGCGTCTTTCCAGCGGGAGGATTAAATTACAATGAGCAGTTCTTC

d_gene: .
j_gene: TRBJ2-5
abundance: .
v_gene: TRBV29-1
CDR3aa: CSVEEGDGETQYF
CDR3nt: TGCAGCGTGGAAGAGGGGGATGGGGAGACCCAGTACTTC

d_gene: .
j_gene: TRBJ1-2
abundance: .
v_gene: TRBV10-3
CDR3aa: CAISGPGTDYGYTF
CDR3nt: TGTGCCATCAGTGGTCCGGGCACGGACTATGGCTACACCTTC

d_gene: TRBD1
j_gene: TRBJ2-5
abundance: .
v_gene: TRBV7-7
CDR3aa: CASSLTGGETQYF
CDR3nt: TGTGCTAGCAGCCTAACAGGGGGGGAGACCCAGTACTTC

d_gene: .
j_gene: TRBJ1-5
abundance: .
v_gene: TRBV2
CDR3aa: CASSEPGSNQPQHF
CDR3nt: TGTGCCAGCAGTGAACCAGGGAGCAATCAGCCCCAGCATTTT

d_gene: .
j_gene: TRBJ1-4
abundance: .
v_gene: TRBV5-1
CDR3aa: CASSLDRQGYRKLFF
CDR3nt: TGCGCCAGCAGCTTGGACCGGCAGGGGTATAGAAAACTGTTTTTT

d_gene: TRBD2
j_gene: TRBJ2-1
abundance: .
v_gene: TRBV2
CDR3aa: CASSEEGAGVYNEQFF
CDR3nt: TGTGCCAGCAGTGAAGAAGGGGCGGGAGTATACAATGAGCAGTTCTTC

d_gene: .
j_gene: TRBJ2-7
abundance: .
v_gene: TRBV7-8
CDR3aa: CASSYQEDRSAYEQYF
CDR3nt: TGTGCCAGCAGCTACCAAGAAGACAGGTCCGCCTACGAGCAGTACTTC

d_gene: .
j_gene: TRBJ1-2
abundance: .
v_gene: TRBV5-7
CDR3aa: CASSSDRNEDGNGYTF
CDR3nt: TGTGCCAGCAGCTCTGATCGAAATGAGGACGGGAATGGCTACACCTTC

d_gene: .
j_gene: TRBJ2-7
abundance: .
v_gene: TRBV6-5
CDR3aa: CASSYSDPYEQYF
CDR3nt: TGTGCCAGCAGTTACTCCGACCCTTACGAGCAGTACTTC

d_gene: TRBD1
j_gene: TRBJ1-3
abundance: .
v_gene: TRBV27
CDR3aa: CASSLFPGQGNTIYF
CDR3nt: TGTGCCAGCAGTCTTTTTCCGGGACAGGGAAACACCATATATTTT

d_gene: TRBD1
j_gene: TRBJ1-2
abundance: once
v_gene: TRBV20-1
CDR3aa: CSARAPGQGYGYTF
CDR3nt: TGCAGTGCTAGAGCCCCTGGACAGGGCTATGGCTACACCTTC

d_gene: .
j_gene: TRBJ2-1
abundance: few
v_gene: TRBV19
CDR3aa: CASRAGRNEQFF
CDR3nt: TGTGCCAGTCGGGCGGGACGGAATGAGCAGTTCTTC

d_gene: .
j_gene: TRBJ2-2
abundance: .
v_gene: TRBV29-1
CDR3aa: CSVAYGGNTGELFF
CDR3nt: TGCAGCGTTGCTTACGGAGGGAACACCGGGGAGCTGTTTTTT

d_gene: TRBD2
j_gene: TRBJ2-5
abundance: .
v_gene: TRBV28
CDR3aa: CASRWTSGETQYF
CDR3nt: TGTGCCAGCAGGTGGACTAGCGGAGAGACCCAGTACTTC

d_gene: .
j_gene: TRBJ2-7
abundance: .
v_gene: TRBV7-9
CDR3aa: CASSSDRNTYEQYF
CDR3nt: TGTGCCAGCAGCTCCGACAGGAATACGTACGAGCAGTACTTC

d_gene: TRBD2
j_gene: TRBJ2-3
abundance: .
v_gene: TRBV6-1
CDR3aa: CASSPRLAGADTQYF
CDR3nt: TGTGCCAGCAGTCCCCGACTAGCGGGAGCGGATACGCAGTATTTT

d_gene: .
j_gene: TRBJ1-1
abundance: .
v_gene: TRBV29-1
CDR3aa: CSVKVTTEAFF
CDR3nt: TGCAGCGTTAAGGTGACCACTGAAGCTTTCTTT

d_gene: .
j_gene: TRBJ2-7
abundance: .
v_gene: TRBV11-2
CDR3aa: CASIPQGSEGIQEQYF
CDR3nt: TGTGCCAGCATCCCCCAGGGCTCGGAGGGCATACAAGAGCAGTACTTC

d_gene: .
j_gene: TRBJ1-1
abundance: .
v_gene: TRBV10-3
CDR3aa: CAISDFSIGLENTEAFF
CDR3nt: TGTGCCATCAGTGACTTTTCCATCGGCCTTGAGAACACTGAAGCTTTCTTT

d_gene: .
j_gene: TRBJ2-1
abundance: .
v_gene: TRBV20-1
CDR3aa: CSAFNRAFSYNEQFF
CDR3nt: TGCAGTGCTTTTAACAGGGCCTTCTCCTACAATGAGCAGTTCTTC

d_gene: .
j_gene: TRBJ2-7
abundance: once
v_gene: TRBV4-1
CDR3aa: CASRPDSSYEQYF
CDR3nt: TGCGCCAGCAGACCCGACAGTTCCTACGAGCAGTACTTC

d_gene: TRBD2
j_gene: TRBJ2-3
abundance: .
v_gene: TRBV20-1
CDR3aa: CSARMAGEADTQYF
CDR3nt: TGCAGTGCTAGAATGGCGGGAGAAGCAGATACGCAGTATTTT

d_gene: TRBD2
j_gene: TRBJ2-7
abundance: .
v_gene: TRBV3-1
CDR3aa: CASSQASGNTYEQYF
CDR3nt: TGTGCCAGCAGCCAAGCTAGCGGGAACACCTACGAGCAGTACTTC

d_gene: TRBD1
j_gene: TRBJ1-1
abundance: .
v_gene: TRBV29-1
CDR3aa: CSVEGQGGRTEAFF
CDR3nt: TGCAGCGTTGAAGGTCAGGGGGGGCGTACTGAAGCTTTCTTT

d_gene: .
j_gene: TRBJ2-5
abundance: once
v_gene: TRBV13
CDR3aa: CASSLEGLPLSETQYF
CDR3nt: TGTGCCAGCAGCTTAGAGGGTCTCCCCCTCTCAGAGACCCAGTACTTC

d_gene: TRBD2
j_gene: TRBJ2-2
abundance: .
v_gene: TRBV4-1
CDR3aa: CASSLGLAGALDTGELFF
CDR3nt: TGCGCCAGCAGCCTTGGACTAGCGGGAGCGTTGGACACCGGGGAGCTGTTTTTT

d_gene: TRBD1
j_gene: TRBJ2-5
abundance: .
v_gene: TRBV2
CDR3aa: CASSEGQIQETQYF
CDR3nt: TGTGCCAGCAGTGAGGGACAGATCCAAGAGACCCAGTACTTC

d_gene: TRBD2
j_gene: TRBJ2-7
abundance: once
v_gene: TRBV29-1
CDR3aa: CSVGGTSGAISYEQYF
CDR3nt: TGCAGCGTTGGAGGGACTAGCGGTGCTATTTCCTACGAGCAGTACTTC